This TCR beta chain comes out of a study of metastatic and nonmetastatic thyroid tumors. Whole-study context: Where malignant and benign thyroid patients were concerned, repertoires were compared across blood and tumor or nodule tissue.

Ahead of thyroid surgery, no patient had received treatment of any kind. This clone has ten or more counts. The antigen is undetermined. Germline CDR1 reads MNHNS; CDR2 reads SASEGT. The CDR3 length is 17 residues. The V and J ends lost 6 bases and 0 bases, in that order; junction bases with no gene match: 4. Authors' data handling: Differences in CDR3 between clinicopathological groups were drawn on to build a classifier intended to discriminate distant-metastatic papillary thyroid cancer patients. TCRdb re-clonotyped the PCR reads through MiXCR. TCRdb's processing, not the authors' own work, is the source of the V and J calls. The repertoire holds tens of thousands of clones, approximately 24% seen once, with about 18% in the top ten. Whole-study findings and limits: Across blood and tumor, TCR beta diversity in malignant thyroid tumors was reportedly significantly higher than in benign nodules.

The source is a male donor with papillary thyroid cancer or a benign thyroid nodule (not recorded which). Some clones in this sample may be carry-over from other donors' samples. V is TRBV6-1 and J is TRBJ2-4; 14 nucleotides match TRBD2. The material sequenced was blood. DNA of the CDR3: TGTGCCAGCAGCGGACTAGCGGGAGGTCTAGCCAAAAACATTCAGTACTTC. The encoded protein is CASSGLAGGLAKNIQYF.